This T cell receptor beta chain was identified during a study of blood T cell repertoires in COVID-19. The protocol was immunoSEQ multiplex PCR, while the TCRdb copy is restricted to in-frame clones and leaves out a portion. In the table there are around 200,000 clones, around 80% of which are singletons. Sequencing was performed on peripheral blood. The origin of this receptor is a man aged 30 to 39 with active or convalescent COVID-19.

The CDR3 loop reads CASSLRGKAGNTIYF. In nucleotides, the CDR3 is TGTGCCAGCAGTCTCAGGGGGAAGGCTGGAAACACCATATATTTT. The rearrangement joins TRBV27 to TRBJ1-3, with 7 bases aligning to TRBD1. Trimming at V came to 5 bases and at J to 2 bases, leaving 6 bases not matched to a gene. The CDR3 is 15 residues long. From germline, CDR1 is MNHEY and CDR2 SMNVEV (reference sequence).